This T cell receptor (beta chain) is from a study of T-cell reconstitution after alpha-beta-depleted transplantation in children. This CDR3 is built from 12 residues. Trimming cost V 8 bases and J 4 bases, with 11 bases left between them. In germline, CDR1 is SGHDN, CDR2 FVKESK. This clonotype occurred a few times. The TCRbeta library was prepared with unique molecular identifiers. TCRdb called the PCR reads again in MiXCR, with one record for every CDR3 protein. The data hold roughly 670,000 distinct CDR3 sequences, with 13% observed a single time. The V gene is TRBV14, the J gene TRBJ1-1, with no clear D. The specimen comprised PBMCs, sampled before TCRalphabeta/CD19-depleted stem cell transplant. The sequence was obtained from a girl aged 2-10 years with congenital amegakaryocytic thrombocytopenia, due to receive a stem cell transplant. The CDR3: CASGPAGTEAFF. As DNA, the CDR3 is TGTGCCAGCGGGCCTGCTGGCACTGAAGCTTTCTTT.